This T cell receptor (beta chain) is from a study of a mutant IDH1 vaccine in newly diagnosed glioma. Overall study context: Before enrollment, patients got radiotherapy alone, temozolomide alone, or mostly the combination.

Regarding time point: week 5, during vaccination. The study gave 300 ug of mutant IDH1 20-mer peptide per vaccine dose, with topical imiquimod. This clone has a single count. Its specificity is not known. Generated by immunoSEQ multiplex PCR, the TCRdb table keeps only in-frame clones and is missing some. The table includes around 52,000 clones, around 89% detected once. The CDR3 spans 15 residues. Germline V CDR1 and CDR2: MGHRA, YSYEKL. V was clipped by 6 bases and J by 10 bases; unmatched bases: 14. The sequenced sample was PBMCs, obtained from a glioma patient whose treatment included an IDH1 peptide vaccine. The chain carries TRBV4-1 and TRBJ1-5, with 8 bases matching TRBD1. The receptor was isolated from a woman between 35 and 50 years old with glioma. CDR3 loop: CASSQPGQVERPQHF. CDR3 DNA: TGCGCCAGCAGTCAACCGGGACAGGTTGAAAGACCCCAGCATTTT.